The 30 T cell receptor beta chains below all came from one sample that was sequenced in a study of human T cells and chemical hapten exposure. MiXCR was run by TCRdb on the RACE reads, yielding one entry per CDR3 protein. The sample holds about 120,000 distinct CDR3 sequences, about 11% seen once. Time point noted: patch test 3, about 24 weeks after DPC sensitization. As to treatment: therapeutic diphenylcyclopropenone sensitization with weekly scalp DPC. Sequenced material: whole blood, taken in connection with sensitization to the hapten diphenylcyclopropenone (DPC). These receptors were collected from a woman between 50 and 59 years old with alopecia areata. Some clones in this sample may be carry-over from other donors' samples.

This clonotype was found a few times. The chain joins TRBV27 to TRBJ1-1; D possibly corresponds to TRBD1 (5 bases). The germline V gene has CDR1 MNHEY and CDR2 SMNVEV (reference sequence). V gave up 3 bases and J gave up 4 bases, with 9 bases separating them. This CDR3 is 13 amino acids long. CDR3 residues: CASSFGRATEAFF. The CDR3 DNA reads as TGTGCCAGCAGTTTTGGCAGGGCCACTGAAGCTTTCTTT.

This clonotype has at least ten counts. The chain carries TRBV28 and TRBJ2-3; D call uncertain. The CDR3 totals 14 residues. Germline V gives CDR1 MDHEN, CDR2 SYDVKM. Trimming removed 8 bases from V and 4 bases from J, with 16 bases in between. The CDR3 DNA reads as TGTGCCAGCTCCCCCTCGGGTGAAGCAGATACGCAGTATTTT. It encodes CASSPSGEADTQYF.

The CDR3 spells CASSLRLAGASGELFF. The CDR3 DNA is TGTGCCAGCAGCCTCCGACTAGCGGGAGCTTCCGGGGAGCTGTTTTTT. The chain carries TRBV7-8 and TRBJ2-2, with TRBD2 matching 12 bases. Germline V gene sequence: CDR1 SGHVS, CDR2 FQNEAQ. V shed 5 bases, J shed 6 bases, and the junction held 7 bases outside the gene matches. The CDR3 totals 16 residues. The entire variable domain, with the rest obtained from reference TRBV7-8 and TRBJ2-2, is as follows: GAGVSQSPRYKVAKRGQDVALRCDPISGHVSLFWYQQALGQGPEFLTYFQNEAQLDKSGLPSDRFFAERPEGSVSTLKIQRTQQEDSAVYLCASSLRLAGASGELFFGEGSRLTVL.

This clonotype was counted a few times. CDR3: CAISGLQGQQPQHF. DNA of the CDR3: TGTGCCATCAGTGGTTTGCAGGGGCAGCAGCCCCAGCATTTT. This sequence joins TRBV10-3 and TRBJ1-5; a weak D match, TRBD1 (6 bases). CDR1 and CDR2 from the germline V gene are ENHRY and SYGVKD. The CDR3 is made up of 14 amino acids. Trimming shortened V by 4 bases and J by 7 bases, and 14 bases separated the two germline ends.

This clonotype was seen repeatedly, ten times or more. The gene calls are TRBV6-5 and TRBJ1-6, with D possibly matching TRBD1 (5 bases). Between the trimmed V and J ends, which lost 7 bases and 6 bases, there was a span of 7 bases. CDR1 and CDR2 (germline): MNHEY, SVGAGI. The CDR3 runs 12 residues. The DNA for the CDR3 is TGTGCCAGCATGACAGTTAATTCACCCCTCCACTTT. It is translated as CASMTVNSPLHF.

The chain is built from TRBV7-2 and TRBJ2-7, with a weak D call TRBD1 (5 bases). Germline V gene sequence: CDR1 SGHTA, CDR2 FQGNSA. The V and J ends lost 5 bases and 0 bases respectively, with 14 bases between them. The CDR3 length is 15 residues. In DNA form, the CDR3 reads TGTGCCAGCAGCCCCCGACAGAGTTCCTCCTACGAGCAGTACTTC. This codes for CASSPRQSSSYEQYF.

A few counts support this clonotype. The genes are TRBV5-1 and TRBJ1-1; D not resolved. With 6 bases removed from V and 9 bases from J, the gap between germline ends came to 3 bases. The CDR3 consists of 8 residues. Germline V CDR1 and CDR2: SGHRS, YFSETQ. CDR3 nucleotides: TGCGCCAGCAACCAAGCTTTCTTT. It is translated as CASNQAFF.

This clonotype showed up just a few times. The J gene is TRBJ2-5, the V gene TRBV3-1, with D possibly matching TRBD1 (6 bases). The ends were cut back, 0 bases at V and 5 bases at J, with 13 bases in the middle. Looked up from germline, CDR1 is LGHDT and CDR2 is YNNKEL (reference sequence). This CDR3 comprises 15 residues. CDR3 protein: CASSQEEQGVETQYF. As DNA, the CDR3 is TGTGCCAGCAGCCAAGAGGAACAGGGAGTCGAGACCCAGTACTTC.

Only a few counts were recorded for this clonotype. The rearrangement uses TRBV12-3 or TRBV12-4 and TRBJ2-1; 10 bases agree with TRBD2. V shed 8 bases and J 4 bases; nucleotides not matched to a gene: 8. The CDR3 has 15 residues. CDR3 residues: CASLKASGGYNEQFF. Here the CDR3 DNA reads TGTGCCAGCCTTAAGGCTAGCGGGGGTTACAATGAGCAGTTCTTC.

The sample holds a few counts of this clonotype. This chain uses TRBV20-1 with TRBJ2-1; 16 bases are shared with TRBD2. V was clipped by 5 bases and J by 10 bases; unmatched bases: 11. The CDR3 spans 16 residues. Germline V gene sequence: CDR1 DFQATT, CDR2 SNEGSKA (reference sequence). The CDR3: CSAPPGLAGGGREQFF. CDR3 coding DNA: TGCAGTGCTCCCCCGGGACTAGCGGGGGGGGGTCGGGAGCAGTTCTTC.

The J gene is TRBJ2-4, the V gene TRBV3-1; D may be TRBD2 (5 bases). Germline CDR1 LGHDT, CDR2 YNNKEL (reference sequence). The CDR3 consists of 18 residues. V was trimmed by 1 base and J by 1 base, leaving 17 bases between them. The CDR3 nucleotides are TGTGCCAGCAGCCAAGGGGAGACGAAAGTTGGGGCCAAAAACATTCAGTACTTC. Amino acids: CASSQGETKVGAKNIQYF.

The V and J genes are TRBV20-1 and TRBJ1-1; weak D call: TRBD1 (6 bases). CDR1 and CDR2 (germline): DFQATT, SNEGSKA (reference sequence). V lost 6 bases and J lost 5, with 19 bases in between. This CDR3 has 14 residues. The CDR3 loop is CSALPGRGLTEAFF. The CDR3 region has the DNA TGCAGTGCCCTACCGGGCAGGGGATTAACTGAAGCTTTCTTT.

This chain joins TRBV5-5 and TRBJ2-3; weak D call: TRBD1 (5 bases). The V gene lost 4 bases and the J gene lost 4 bases, with 13 bases spanning the gap. CDR3 length: 14 residues. CDR1 is SGHKS and CDR2 is YYEKEE in the germline V gene (reference sequence). The DNA for the CDR3 is TGTGCCAGCAGCCCCCCCCAGGGTTCAGATACGCAGTATTTT. Encoded protein: CASSPPQGSDTQYF.

CDR3 residues: CSVGGRHTDTQYF. CDR3 sequence (DNA): TGCAGCGTTGGCGGTAGACACACAGATACGCAGTATTTT. This chain links TRBV29-1 with TRBJ2-3; D is undetermined. Between the trimmed V and J ends, which lost 4 bases and 2 bases, there was a span of 10 bases. CDR3 length: 13 amino acids. Germline V CDR1 and CDR2: SQVTM, ANQGSEA.

V is TRBV5-1 and J is TRBJ2-3; D tentatively reads TRBD1 or TRBD2 (5 bases each). The germline V gene encodes CDR1 SGHRS and CDR2 YFSETQ. This CDR3 is built from 15 residues. V lost 7 bases and J 0 bases, leaving 15 bases between the germline ends. CDR3 region: CASGSGTSSTDTQYF. The CDR3 nucleotides read TGCGCCAGCGGCTCCGGGACGAGTAGCACAGATACGCAGTATTTT.

The chain links TRBV4-2 to TRBJ2-2, with 7 nucleotides matching TRBD1. This CDR3 has 14 amino acids. After removal of 1 base from V and 6 bases from J, the junction contained 2 bases not matched to a gene. Looked up from germline, CDR1 is LGHNA and CDR2 is YNFKEQ. CDR3: CASSQAQGAGELFF. The CDR3 bases are TGTGCCAGCAGCCAAGCCCAGGGGGCCGGGGAGCTGTTTTTT.

This clonotype was seen many times. The gene calls are TRBV20-1 and TRBJ2-1; D not certain. Germline assignment: CDR1 DFQATT and CDR2 SNEGSKA (reference sequence). The CDR3 is 12 amino acids. Trimming took off 4 bases at V and 1 base at J, with 5 bases between the two ends. The CDR3 bases are TGCAGTGCTAAACGTTCCTACAATGAGCAGTTCTTC. Amino acids: CSAKRSYNEQFF.

This clonotype was seen ten or more times. This rearrangement joins TRBV12-3 or TRBV12-4 to TRBJ1-5, with D unresolved. V was cut by 6 bases and J by 7 bases, with 16 bases left in between. This CDR3 is 14 amino acids long. This CDR3 is CASSRTDLGQPQHF. CDR3 DNA: TGTGCCAGCAGCCGAACAGACCTAGGGCAGCCCCAGCATTTT.

This clonotype showed up just a few times. The chain employs TRBV25-1 and TRBJ2-5, with TRBD1 as a possible D gene (5 bases). Germline CDR1 and CDR2: MGHDK and SYGVNS. V was cut by 4 bases and J by 9 bases, with 15 bases left in between. This CDR3 is 13 amino acids long. CDR3: CASSVGAVRAQYF. DNA of the CDR3: TGTGCCAGCAGTGTAGGGGCCGTAAGGGCCCAGTACTTC.

J is TRBJ2-5 and V is TRBV7-9; 12 nucleotides match TRBD2. This CDR3 contains 17 residues. Per the germline V gene, CDR1 is SEHNR and CDR2 is FQNEAQ (reference sequence). V lost 5 bases and J lost 5; bases outside the gene matches: 12. The CDR3 spells CASSAGLAGHVVETQYF. For the CDR3, the DNA is TGTGCCAGCAGCGCGGGACTAGCGGGCCATGTTGTTGAGACCCAGTACTTC. Complete variable domain (other parts from reference TRBV7-9 and TRBJ2-5): DTGVSQNPRHKITKRGQNVTFRCDPISEHNRLYWYRQTLGQGPEFLTYFQNEAQLEKSRLLSDRFSAERPKGSFSTLEIQRTEQGDSAMYLCASSAGLAGHVVETQYFGPGTRLLVL.

This clonotype occurred a few times. J is TRBJ2-7 and V is TRBV20-1; 8 bases map to TRBD1. CDR1 and CDR2 from the germline V gene are DFQATT and SNEGSKA (reference sequence). This CDR3 region has 13 residues. V lost 5 bases, J lost 5 bases, and 8 bases stayed unmatched. The CDR3 is CSAPPGQGHEQYF. The DNA of the CDR3 is TGCAGTGCTCCCCCTGGACAGGGACACGAGCAGTACTTC.

Worth noting for this clonotype: A much larger clonotype is one base distant, so this may be a read error. Because it lacks the conserved phenylalanine or tryptophan at the end, this CDR3 is likely a read error. This chain joins TRBV9 and TRBJ2-7, with D tentatively TRBD1 (6 bases). Germline CDR1 is SGDLS and CDR2 is YYNGEE. The CDR3 extends over 16 amino acids. The V and J ends lost 4 bases and 1 base respectively, with 18 bases between them. This CDR3 reads CASSLHPQGPSYEQYL. The CDR3 DNA sequence: TGTGCCAGCAGCCTCCACCCACAGGGTCCTTCCTACGAGCAGTACTTA.

The table lists this clonotype with a few counts. This sequence joins TRBV6-5 and TRBJ2-7, with TRBD2 matching over 14 bases. V shed 5 bases, J shed 1 base, and the junction held 4 bases outside the gene matches. Germline V gene data show CDR1 as MNHEY and CDR2 as SVGAGI. The CDR3 runs 16 residues. The CDR3 reads CASSRTSGGLSYEQYF. The CDR3 region has the DNA TGTGCCAGCAGTCGGACTAGCGGGGGGCTTTCCTACGAGCAGTACTTC.

The chain carries TRBV12-3 or TRBV12-4 and TRBJ1-6, with D hard to call. V lost 2 bases to trimming and J lost 10 bases, with 12 bases between them. This CDR3 is 14 amino acids long. Written as DNA, the CDR3 is TGTGCCAGCAGTTTACGGGGAAAGGGCTCACCCCTCCACTTT. It encodes CASSLRGKGSPLHF.

This clonotype was seen at least ten times. The rearrangement links TRBV10-3 to TRBJ2-1, with D unclear. Germline V gene lookup returns CDR1 ENHRY and CDR2 SYGVKD. The CDR3 sequence is 11 residues long. The V end lost 5 bases, the J end lost 8 bases, and 7 bases lay between the germline ends. The DNA for the CDR3 is TGTGCCATCAGTCCCGGTGATGAGCAGTTCTTC. This gives the protein CAISPGDEQFF.

This clonotype was recorded a few times. This chain joins TRBV29-1 and TRBJ2-1; 13 bases map to TRBD2. V lost 3 bases and J lost 10; bases outside the gene matches: 0. Germline-derived CDR1 and CDR2 are SQVTM and ANQGSEA. The CDR3 totals 12 residues. CDR3 nucleotide sequence: TGCAGCGTTGAGACTAGCGGGGGGGAGCAGTTCTTC. Amino acids: CSVETSGGEQFF.

This clonotype has a handful of counts. The chain carries TRBV27 and TRBJ1-2; D unresolved. The CDR3 is made up of 12 amino acids. The V gene lost 5 bases and the J gene lost 4 bases, with 8 bases spanning the gap. Germline CDR1 reads MNHEY; CDR2 reads SMNVEV (reference sequence). The CDR3 nucleotides read TGTGCCAGCAGTCGGGGAAGCTATGGCTACACCTTC. Protein sequence: CASSRGSYGYTF.

This chain links TRBV7-2 with TRBJ2-3; 9 positions match TRBD2. There are 18 residues in the CDR3. The germline gives CDR1 SGHTA, CDR2 FQGNSA. J was trimmed by 3 bases and V by 0 bases; bases with no gene match: 10. CDR3 protein: CASSLALGSGGYTDTQYF. CDR3 nucleotides: TGTGCCAGCAGCTTAGCGCTCGGTAGCGGGGGATATACAGATACGCAGTATTTT. The variable domain in full, with the rest retrieved from reference TRBV7-2 and TRBJ2-3, is GAGVSQSPSNKVTEKGKDVELRCDPISGHTALYWYRQSLGQGLEFLIYFQGNSAPDKSGLPSDRFSAERTGGSVSTLTIQRTQQEDSAVYLCASSLALGSGGYTDTQYFGPGTRLTVL.

This clonotype came up many times. The CDR3, as DNA: TGTGCCAGCAAAAGCTCCTACGAGCAGTACTTC. Translating it yields CASKSSYEQYF. The J gene is TRBJ2-7, the V gene TRBV6-5; no reliable D call. The V end lost 7 bases, the J end lost 0 bases, and 4 bases lay between the germline ends. Looked up from germline, CDR1 is MNHEY and CDR2 is SVGAGI. The CDR3 totals 11 residues.

The rearrangement uses TRBV20-1 and TRBJ1-4; D unresolved. The CDR3 length is 14 residues. V lost 0 bases and J 7 bases, leaving 12 bases between the germline ends. Germline assignment: CDR1 DFQATT and CDR2 SNEGSKA (reference sequence). CDR3 sequence reads: CSARDLALGEKLFF. For the CDR3, the DNA is TGCAGTGCTAGAGATCTGGCATTGGGTGAAAAACTGTTTTTT.